This T cell receptor beta chain was recovered during a study of regulatory T cells in long-lasting Graves disease. CDR1 and CDR2 from the germline V gene are LGHDT and YNNKEL (reference sequence). The CDR3 contains 20 residues. J gave up 4 bases and V 1 base, and 13 bases lay outside the gene matches. This clonotype was counted ten times or more. Time point indicated: newly diagnosed GD, antithyroid drugs for less than 3 months. Extracted RNA from PBMCs served as the source of the TCR library. American Thyroid Association guidelines were used to diagnose Graves' disease. iRepertoire HTBI primers and Arm-PCR of CDR3 regions built TCR beta libraries. MiXCR was run by TCRdb on the multiplex PCR reads, yielding one entry per CDR3 protein. This table holds approximately 470,000 distinct CDR3 sequences, around 15% found once. In addition, the sample was reused for a study of T cells in Graves' hyperthyroidism and ophthalmopathy.

The chain combines TRBV3-1 with TRBJ2-2; TRBD2 agrees at 12 bases. Source: peripheral blood mononuclear cells (PBMCs), taken at new diagnosis, from a patient treated with antithyroid drugs. This receptor was taken from a middle-aged man with Graves disease. CDR3 in amino acids: CASSQGDWTSGTRSTGELFF. In DNA form, the CDR3 reads TGTGCCAGCAGCCAAGGGGACTGGACTAGCGGGACGCGAAGCACCGGGGAGCTGTTTTTT.